A single sample is the source of the 25 T cell receptor beta chains below, sequenced in a study of OX40 agonist ivuxolimab in advanced cancers. The protocol was immunoSEQ multiplex PCR, while the TCRdb copy is restricted to in-frame clones and leaves out a portion. The profile shows tens of thousands of clones, 74% of them singletons. Sequences were derived from CD4+ or CD8+ T cells sorted from blood, sampled in a trial of the OX40 agonist ivuxolimab. The receptor set was obtained from an adult with an advanced solid tumor such as melanoma, head and neck, liver or kidney cancer.

This clone has only one observation. This chain uses TRBV19 with TRBJ2-3, with a possible D match to TRBD2 (6 bases). The germline V gene has CDR1 LNHDA and CDR2 SQIVND (reference sequence). This CDR3 comprises 16 residues. Trimming left V 1 base short and J 0 bases short, with 11 bases between. The CDR3 coding sequence is TGTGCCAGTAGTATAGGGGAGGCCCGCAGCACAGATACGCAGTATTTT. This sequence encodes CASSIGEARSTDTQYF.

The chain is built from TRBV2 and TRBJ1-5; no firm D call. The germline V and J ends were trimmed by 8 bases and 6 bases, with 17 bases remaining between them. From germline, CDR1 is SNHLY and CDR2 FYNNEI. The CDR3 has 14 amino acids. The CDR3 loop is CASHVAGRVQPQHF. CDR3 in DNA: TGTGCCAGCCACGTAGCCGGGAGAGTTCAGCCCCAGCATTTT.

The chain joins TRBV5-1 to TRBJ2-1; a weak D match, TRBD2 (5 bases). CDR1 and CDR2 (germline): SGHRS, YFSETQ. V lost 4 bases and J 0 bases, leaving 17 bases between the germline ends. This CDR3 has 17 residues. The CDR3 spells CASSSGGWQSSYNEQFF. CDR3 sequence (DNA): TGCGCCAGCAGCAGCGGAGGTTGGCAGAGCTCCTACAATGAGCAGTTCTTC. Together with reference TRBV5-1 and TRBJ2-1, the CDR3 gives the full variable domain: KAGVTQTPRYLIKTRGQQVTLSCSPISGHRSVSWYQQTPGQGLQFLFEYFSETQRNKGNFPGRFSGRQFSNSRSEMNVSTLELGDSALYLCASSSGGWQSSYNEQFFGPGTRLTVL.

The chain employs TRBV6-6 and TRBJ1-2; 9 nucleotides match TRBD1. The germline V gene encodes CDR1 MNHNY and CDR2 SVGAGI (reference sequence). CDR3 length equals 14 residues. V gave up 4 bases and J gave up 5 bases; unmatched junction bases: 5. CDR3 residues: CASSSGTGKYGYTF. The CDR3 bases are TGTGCCAGCAGTTCCGGGACAGGGAAGTATGGCTACACCTTC.

Only a few counts were recorded for this clone. The chain couples TRBV5-1 to TRBJ2-3; 8 bases map to TRBD2. Per the germline V gene, CDR1 is SGHRS and CDR2 is YFSETQ. After removal of 0 bases from V and 3 bases from J, the junction contained 9 bases not matched to a gene. The CDR3 runs to 17 residues. The CDR3 loop reads CASSLAGQRGRTDTQYF. The DNA of the CDR3 is TGCGCCAGCAGCTTGGCTGGGCAGCGGGGGAGGACAGATACGCAGTATTTT.

The V call is TRBV5-6, the J call TRBJ2-5, with TRBD2 identical over 10 bases. Germline CDR1 is SGHDT and CDR2 is YYEEEE. The V and J ends lost 0 bases and 0 bases, in that order; junction bases with no gene match: 11. The CDR3 consists of 19 residues. In DNA, the CDR3 is TGTGCCAGCAGCTTGGGACAGGGAGGACTAGCGGCGTACCAAGAGACCCAGTACTTC. It translates to CASSLGQGGLAAYQETQYF.

The genes are TRBV4-1 and TRBJ2-7, with D maybe TRBD2 (6 bases). V shed 1 base and J shed 3 bases, with 13 bases lying between them. The CDR3 covers 15 residues. The germline CDR1 and CDR2 sequences are MGHRA and YSYEKL. The CDR3 sequence: CASSQGWASDYEQYF. CDR3 nucleotides: TGCGCCAGCAGCCAAGGGTGGGCTAGCGACTACGAGCAGTACTTC.

V is TRBV7-2 and J is TRBJ1-2; 7 bases match TRBD1. This CDR3 has 16 residues. Germline V gene lookup returns CDR1 SGHTA and CDR2 FQGNSA. The trim removed 5 bases at V and 5 bases at J, leaving 14 bases unmatched. CDR3 amino acids: CASSPQLKGQSYGYTF. DNA for the CDR3: TGTGCCAGCAGCCCCCAGTTAAAGGGACAGTCGTATGGCTACACCTTC.

V and J are TRBV11-2 and TRBJ1-4; 8 nucleotides line up with TRBD1. This CDR3 has 14 amino acids. Germline trimming cut 5 bases from V and 8 bases from J; bases unmatched to any gene: 7. In germline, CDR1 is SGHAT, CDR2 FQNNGV. The CDR3, as DNA: TGTGCCAGCAGCCTAGGACAGGGTGGAGAAAAACTGTTTTTT. It encodes CASSLGQGGEKLFF. The full variable domain, with the rest looked up from reference TRBV11-2 and TRBJ1-4, is EAGVAQSPRYKIIEKRQSVAFWCNPISGHATLYWYQQILGQGPKLLIQFQNNGVVDDSQLPKDRFSAERLKGVDSTLKIQPAKLEDSAVYLCASSLGQGGEKLFFGSGTQLSVL.

The chain carries TRBV5-1 and TRBJ1-1; D is unresolved. The V end lost 5 bases, the J end lost 3 bases, and 8 bases lay between the germline ends. The CDR3 is 12 residues long. CDR1 and CDR2 (germline): SGHRS, YFSETQ. As DNA, the CDR3 is TGCGCCAGCAGAGCCCTGGACACTGAAGCTTTCTTT. Translation gives CASRALDTEAFF.

This clone has just one count. The V and J genes are TRBV2 and TRBJ1-5; 8 nucleotides match TRBD1. The CDR3 runs to 15 residues. J lost 5 bases, V lost 7 bases, and 10 bases had no gene match. The germline CDR1 and CDR2 sequences are SNHLY and FYNNEI. CDR3: CASKLGTGPYQPQHF. As DNA, the CDR3 is TGTGCCAGCAAGCTAGGGACAGGTCCATATCAGCCCCAGCATTTT.

The chain combines TRBV9 with TRBJ2-2; 7 nucleotides agree with TRBD1. V was clipped by 6 bases and J by 7 bases; unmatched bases: 6. Germline V gene data show CDR1 as SGDLS and CDR2 as YYNGEE. The CDR3 spans 13 residues. CDR3 coding DNA: TGTGCCAGCACTAGGGGGCCCGACGGGGAGCTGTTTTTT. This encodes CASTRGPDGELFF.

This rearrangement joins TRBV6-1 to TRBJ2-1; D gene ambiguous. The CDR3 loop spans 13 amino acids. Trimming pared 5 bases from V and 4 bases from J, leaving 9 bases between. Germline lookup yields CDR1 MNHNS and CDR2 SASEGT. The DNA of the CDR3 is TGTGCCAGCAGTAGCCTCTCTTACAATGAGCAGTTCTTC. Its protein product is CASSSLSYNEQFF.

The chain uses TRBV2 and TRBJ2-3; D possibly corresponds to TRBD1 (6 bases). The CDR3 has 13 residues. V was pared by 5 bases and J by 4 bases, with 10 bases between. Germline V gives CDR1 SNHLY, CDR2 FYNNEI. The CDR3 loop reads CASSLSGADTQYF. CDR3 nucleotide sequence: TGTGCCAGCAGTCTTTCAGGGGCAGATACGCAGTATTTT.

This clone came up once. V usage is TRBV7-9 and J usage is TRBJ2-6, with D possibly being TRBD1 (6 bases). Germline V gives CDR1 SEHNR, CDR2 FQNEAQ (reference sequence). This CDR3 is 14 amino acids long. V was shortened by 8 bases and J by 1 base, with 9 bases between the two germline ends. The CDR3 DNA reads as TGTGCCAGCGGACAGTCTTCTGGGGCCAACGTCCTGACTTTC. Its translation is CASGQSSGANVLTF.

Notes on this clone: A much larger clone lies one base from this, so it may be a read error. This sample also contains other DNA sequences that code for the same CDR3. The genes are TRBV7-2 and TRBJ1-2, with D hard to call. Germline CDR1 and CDR2: SGHTA and FQGNSA. Trimming removed 2 bases from V and 5 bases from J, with 3 bases in between. This CDR3 contains 11 residues. CDR3 residues: CASSLTYGYTF. As DNA, the CDR3 is TGTGCCAGCAGCTTAACATATGGCTACACCTTC.

The chain recombines TRBV6-1 with TRBJ2-3; tentative D call: TRBD2 (5 bases). The germline V gene has CDR1 MNHNS and CDR2 SASEGT. The V end was cut by 2 bases, the J end by 2 bases, with 8 bases between. This CDR3 has 14 residues. The CDR3 bases are TGTGCCAGCAGTGAAAAGCGGTACACAGATACGCAGTATTTT. Its translation: CASSEKRYTDTQYF.

The gene calls are TRBV25-1 and TRBJ2-7; D gene uncertain. Trimming pared 1 base from V and 3 bases from J, leaving 4 bases between. Germline CDR1 is MGHDK and CDR2 is SYGVNS. The CDR3 loop spans 12 amino acids. CDR3 sequence: CASSESHYEQYF. Here the CDR3 DNA reads TGTGCCAGCAGTGAATCCCACTACGAGCAGTACTTC.

Only a few counts were recorded for this clone. The J gene is TRBJ2-3, the V gene TRBV4-1, with D maybe TRBD1 (5 bases). The CDR3 has 16 residues. V was cut by 0 bases and J by 5 bases, with 15 bases left in between. Germline V lookup: CDR1 MGHRA, CDR2 YSYEKL. This CDR3 is CASSQDSQGWGDTQYF. The CDR3 nucleotides are TGCGCCAGCAGCCAAGATTCCCAGGGTTGGGGAGATACGCAGTATTTT.

The V call is TRBV6-5, the J call TRBJ2-5, with D perhaps TRBD1 (5 bases). V was cut by 2 bases and J by 5 bases, with 15 bases left in between. There are 15 residues in the CDR3. The germline gives CDR1 MNHEY, CDR2 SVGAGI. CDR3 residues: CASSYGAGLIETQYF. Here the CDR3 DNA reads TGTGCCAGCAGTTACGGGGCAGGGTTGATCGAGACCCAGTACTTC.

Turning to this clone: This may be a read error: a much more frequent sequence differs by one nucleotide. V and J are TRBV5-6 and TRBJ2-4; D perhaps matches TRBD2 (5 bases). The V gene lost 2 bases and the J gene lost 3 bases, with 9 bases spanning the gap. The CDR3 consists of 14 residues. CDR1 SGHDT and CDR2 YYEEEE come from the germline V gene. Here the CDR3 DNA reads TGTGCCAGCAGCTTAGTACTAGTCAAAAACATTCAGTACTTC. Translation: CASSLVLVKNIQYF.

The rearrangement links TRBV2 to TRBJ2-5; D tentatively fits TRBD1 or TRBD2 (5 bases each). Trimming shortened V by 8 bases and J by 5 bases, and 12 bases separated the two germline ends. This CDR3 has 12 residues. From germline, CDR1 is SNHLY and CDR2 FYNNEI. CDR3 nucleotide sequence: TGTGCCAGCGAGGGGCCTAAGGAGACCCAGTACTTC. Translation: CASEGPKETQYF.

The chain recombines TRBV28 with TRBJ1-4; 8 nucleotides line up with TRBD1. There are 15 residues in the CDR3. CDR1 is MDHEN, CDR2 SYDVKM, per germline. With 6 bases clipped from V and 6 bases from J, the junction kept 9 bases outside the gene matches. The CDR3 loop reads CASSTTGEGYEKLFF. Here the CDR3 DNA reads TGTGCCAGCAGCACGACAGGGGAGGGATATGAAAAACTGTTTTTT.

This chain links TRBV7-2 with TRBJ2-3, with 9 nucleotides matching TRBD2. The CDR3 consists of 15 residues. V lost 5 bases, J lost 4 bases, and 7 bases stayed unmatched. The V gene's germline CDR1 is SGHTA and CDR2 FQGNSA. The CDR3 DNA follows: TGTGCCAGCAGCGTTAGCGGGGGTAGAGCAGATACGCAGTATTTT. It translates to CASSVSGGRADTQYF.

The rearrangement joins TRBV5-4 to TRBJ1-1; weak D call: TRBD1 (5 bases). This CDR3 has 14 amino acids. CDR1 SGHNT and CDR2 YYREEE come from the germline V gene (reference sequence). Trimming shortened V by 1 base and J by 10 bases, and 17 bases separated the two germline ends. CDR3 nucleotides: TGTGCCAGCAGCTTGCCCGGGACCCCTGGTGGAGCTTTCTTT. Protein: CASSLPGTPGGAFF. The full variable domain, completed using reference TRBV5-4 and TRBJ1-1, is ETGVTQSPTHLIKTRGQQVTLRCSSQSGHNTVSWYQQALGQGPQFIFQYYREEENGRGNFPPRFSGLQFPNYSSELNVNALELDDSALYLCASSLPGTPGGAFFGQGTRLTVV.